This is a list of T cell receptor beta chains from one sample in a study of control samples from healthy donors and cancer patients. TCRdb keeps only in-frame clones here, not all; method: immunoSEQ multiplex PCR. Here the sample spans roughly 120,000 clones, about 93% being singletons. The sequencing sample was made of blood. The source is a man aged 25-40 years in good health. The CDR3 runs from the conserved cysteine through the conserved F or W.

CDR3aa	v_gene	j_gene
CASSEEGHRNYGYTF	TRBV7-9	TRBJ1-2
CAISEARGNYGYTF	TRBV10-3	TRBJ1-2
CASSPLGSPLHF	TRBV18	TRBJ1-6
CSASSGTSLHQETQYF	TRBV20-1	TRBJ2-5
CASSAGTSGVQETQYF	TRBV9	TRBJ2-5
CASSSAYGTGAETQYF	TRBV5-1	TRBJ2-5
CAAGERGSNTEAFF	TRBV6-5	TRBJ1-1
CASSLAGVRGGASTDTQYF	TRBV7-8	TRBJ2-3
CASTEAGHRVETQYF	TRBV28	TRBJ2-5
CASSQAPWAEYYEQYF	TRBV3-1/TRBV3-2	TRBJ2-7
CASSLWASGEPQHF	TRBV28	TRBJ1-5
CAISEWGSRQPQHF	TRBV10-3	TRBJ1-5
CASSIPRGAGQNTEAFF	TRBV19	TRBJ1-1
CASSDVQGLYTQYF	TRBV2	TRBJ2-3
CASSYPLGRTEAFF	TRBV6-6	TRBJ1-1
CASSHVGGPMNTEAFF	TRBV5-1	TRBJ1-1
CASSFLGQTSGANVLTF	TRBV5-1	TRBJ2-6
CASSIGARIQETQYF	TRBV19	TRBJ2-5
CASSLLGGRETQYF	TRBV7-2	TRBJ2-5
CATSGREGSYNSPLHF	TRBV24-1	TRBJ1-6
CASSPPDRSTDTQYF	TRBV28	TRBJ2-3
CASSLEGRGHEQFF	TRBV5-1	TRBJ2-1
CASSPLRGGLKQFF	TRBV11-2	TRBJ2-1
CASSEAGTGTSGAFF	TRBV10-1	TRBJ1-1
CASSRLADLRNEQFF	TRBV6-5	TRBJ2-1
CASSLGRGGYEQYF	TRBV11-2	TRBJ2-7
CASSRGTSGGPYNEQFF	TRBV11-2	TRBJ2-1
CASSLAMESSGFF	TRBV7-8	TRBJ1-1
CASWGTGAGELFF	TRBV3-1/TRBV3-2	TRBJ2-2
CAISEGGGGGETQYF	TRBV10-3	TRBJ2-5
CASSQDPGSGYTF	TRBV3-1/TRBV3-2	TRBJ1-2
CASSNRGWGDYGYTF	TRBV6-5	TRBJ1-2
CASSPGLEETQYF	TRBV7-2	TRBJ2-5
CASSERIRYNEQFF	TRBV2	TRBJ2-1
CASGLVLMTGGTEAFF	TRBV12-5	TRBJ1-1
CASSQDLLREYTF	TRBV3-1/TRBV3-2	TRBJ1-2
CATSSYGGNYGYTF	TRBV15	TRBJ1-2
CSVVGGGETQYF	TRBV29-1	TRBJ2-5
CAISESKGIHTGELFF	TRBV10-3	TRBJ2-2
CASGGSAQYF	TRBV25-1	TRBJ2-5
CASSPPRVGNMNTEAFF	TRBV5-1	TRBJ1-1
CASRAGAISEAFF	TRBV2	TRBJ1-1
CASSPTTGQGGTGELFF	TRBV9	TRBJ2-2
CASSLGRGLGNQPQHF	TRBV13	TRBJ1-5
CASRGTGYYGYTF	TRBV2	TRBJ1-2
CASSLGSGVSYNSPLHF	TRBV5-5	TRBJ1-6
CASSLGAGETQYF	TRBV5-1	TRBJ2-5
CASSIGLTQYF	TRBV19	TRBJ2-3
CASSEVAGLVNEQFF	TRBV6-4	TRBJ2-1
CASTGRGTGELFF	TRBV5-1	TRBJ2-2
CASSQDSEVDEQFF	TRBV4-2	TRBJ2-1
CASSVEGFSYEQYF	TRBV9	TRBJ2-7
CASSQVSQAWEQYF	TRBV4-1	TRBJ2-7
CASSVEYYGYTF	TRBV9	TRBJ1-2
CASSLNQGRGNTEAFF	TRBV11-2	TRBJ1-1
CASRDRGNQPQHF	TRBV12-3/TRBV12-4	TRBJ1-5
CASSVDQRGAEAFF	TRBV9	TRBJ1-1
CASGDRGVVGELFF	TRBV19	TRBJ2-2
CASSLFRDSSYNEQFF	TRBV28	TRBJ2-1
CASSISANYGYTF	TRBV19	TRBJ1-2